These T cell receptor beta chains were read from a single sample in a study of T-cell reconstitution after alpha-beta-depleted transplantation in children. TCRdb ran MiXCR on the PCR reads and lists one entry per CDR3 protein. The sample includes about 310,000 distinct CDR3 sequences, over 20% seen only once; the top ten take approximately 10%. The specimen was PBMCs, mostly from graft donor cells, collected 180 days after TCRalphabeta/CD19-depleted stem cell transplant. The source of these receptors is a male patient younger than 18 who had a stem cell transplant for acute lymphoblastic leukemia, so the T cells may come from the graft donor. Each CDR3 is given with its conserved first and last residue. Each record gives: V gene, D gene, J gene, clone size, CDR3 DNA, CDR3 protein. A D gene is named only where the DNA matches it firmly. The size entry is marked missing in some rows and otherwise reads once, few, many or a size class.

>TRBV12-5|TRBD1|TRBJ2-7|few
TGTGCTAGTGGTGCCGGACAGGGTTCCTACGAGCAGTACTTC
CASGAGQGSYEQYF
>TRBV5-1|.|TRBJ2-2|few
TGCGCCAGCAGCCCTGAGGGACTGGTTTATTACACCGGGGAGCTGTTTTTT
CASSPEGLVYYTGELFF
>TRBV29-1|.|TRBJ2-1|.
TGCAGCGCCCTCCCGCTTGGTGAGCAGTTCTTC
CSALPLGEQFF
>TRBV6-1|TRBD1|TRBJ1-2|.
TGTGCCAGCAGTGACCTTGACAGGGTAAACTATGGCTACACCTTC
CASSDLDRVNYGYTF
>TRBV7-9|.|TRBJ2-5|few
TGTGCCAGCAGCTCCCCGCCGGGGGAGACCCAGTACTTC
CASSSPPGETQYF
>TRBV3-1|.|TRBJ2-3|many
TGTGCCAGCAGCCAAGAAGAGCACAGGGGCACAGATACGCAGTATTTT
CASSQEEHRGTDTQYF
>TRBV12-3/TRBV12-4|.|TRBJ2-2|few
TGTGCCAGCAGTCTTCACGGGGAGCTGTTTTTT
CASSLHGELFF
>TRBV5-1|.|TRBJ2-6|.
TGCGCCAGCAGCTCCAGCGTCGGGGCCAACGTCCTGACTTTC
CASSSSVGANVLTF
>TRBV7-2|TRBD1|TRBJ2-7|few
TGTGCCAGCAGCTTAGAAGGGGGCCGAGCCTACGAGCAGTACTTC
CASSLEGGRAYEQYF
>TRBV2|.|TRBJ2-4|few
TGTGCCAGCAGTGACGACAGGCTAGCCAAAAACATTCAGTACTTC
CASSDDRLAKNIQYF
>TRBV5-1|.|TRBJ2-1|few
TGCGCCAGCAGCTTGTATGGGGATGAGCAGTTCTTC
CASSLYGDEQFF
>TRBV2|.|TRBJ2-2|once
TGTGCCAGCAAGTGGGCAGTGAACACCGGGGAGCTGTTTTTT
CASKWAVNTGELFF
>TRBV25-1|.|TRBJ2-7|few
TGTGCCAGCAGTGCGATGGGTGCATACGAGCAGTACTTC
CASSAMGAYEQYF
>TRBV20-1|.|TRBJ2-7|few
TGCAGTGGGGCACCGGGGTACGAGCAGTACTTC
CSGAPGYEQYF
>TRBV4-1|TRBD2|TRBJ2-4|few
TGCGCCAGCAGCCAAGAGGCTAGCGGGGGTTCCAAAAACATTCAGTACTTC
CASSQEASGGSKNIQYF
>TRBV15|.|TRBJ2-4|.
TGTGCCACCAGCAGAGACCCGATAGCACCGGGACACCATTTAGCCAAAAACATTCAGTACTTC
CATSRDPIAPGHHLAKNIQYF
>TRBV12-3/TRBV12-4|.|TRBJ1-2|.
TGTGCCAGCAGTTTAAAGACCTATGGCTACACCTTC
CASSLKTYGYTF
>TRBV5-1|.|TRBJ1-6|few
TGCGCCAGCAGCTTGAAACCCGGGACGGGGAATTCACCCCTCCACTTT
CASSLKPGTGNSPLHF
>TRBV29-1|TRBD2|TRBJ2-5|many
TGCAGCGTTGTAGGCGACTGGCTAGCGGGCGGACCAACGTACTTC
CSVVGDWLAGGPTYF
>TRBV9|.|TRBJ1-2|few
TGTGCCAGCAGCGTAGCTACTACACAAGGTCGCTATGGCTACACCTTC
CASSVATTQGRYGYTF
>TRBV5-1|.|TRBJ1-2|few
TGCGCCAGCAGCTTGGCGGCAGGGAAGGCGGCTATAAGTGGCTACACCTTC
CASSLAAGKAAISGYTF
>TRBV7-6|.|TRBJ1-1|few
TGTGCCAGCAGCGCTGAGGGGGTGATGAACACTGAAGCTTTCTTT
CASSAEGVMNTEAFF
>TRBV5-1|TRBD1|TRBJ1-2|few
TGCGCCAGCAGCCCCGGGGACAGGGCAGAATATGGCTACACCTTC
CASSPGDRAEYGYTF
>TRBV3-1|.|TRBJ2-7|.
TGTGCCAGCAGGACGCAGGGGACCTACGAGCAGTACTTC
CASRTQGTYEQYF
>TRBV12-3/TRBV12-4|TRBD2|TRBJ2-3|few
TGTGCCAGCAGTTCTAAGACTAGCGGACACACAGATACGCAGTATTTT
CASSSKTSGHTDTQYF
>TRBV7-9|.|TRBJ2-7|.
TGTGCCAGCAGCTTAGACGGGGGCAGGTACGAGCAGTACTTC
CASSLDGGRYEQYF